What follows describes a single T cell receptor (beta chain). Its antigen is as yet unknown. The assay was immunoSEQ multiplex PCR, and TCRdb's table has in-frame clones only and misses some. The sample carries 120,000 or so clones, 80% to 95% recorded once. These data originate in a study of OX40 agonist ivuxolimab in advanced cancers. Study overall: The patients received agonistic anti-OX40 (CD134) antibody ivuxolimab. Findings and caveats of the study: Expanded peripheral T cells had an undetermined antigen specificity. Clones of CD4+ and CD8+ blood T cells grew by week 6 at doses of 0.1 to 3.0 mg/kg.

V dropped 4 bases and J dropped 5 bases, with 14 bases sitting between them. This CDR3 has 14 amino acids. CDR1 and CDR2 (germline): MDHEN, SYDVKM. The specimen comprised CD4+ or CD8+ T cells sorted from blood, sampled in a trial of the OX40 agonist ivuxolimab. The TCR comes from an adult with an advanced solid tumor such as melanoma, head and neck, liver or kidney cancer. The J gene is TRBJ2-5, the V gene TRBV28; D gene uncertain. The CDR3 sequence is CASSSSPQPETQYF. CDR3 sequence (DNA): TGTGCCAGCAGTTCATCCCCCCAGCCGGAGACCCAGTACTTC.